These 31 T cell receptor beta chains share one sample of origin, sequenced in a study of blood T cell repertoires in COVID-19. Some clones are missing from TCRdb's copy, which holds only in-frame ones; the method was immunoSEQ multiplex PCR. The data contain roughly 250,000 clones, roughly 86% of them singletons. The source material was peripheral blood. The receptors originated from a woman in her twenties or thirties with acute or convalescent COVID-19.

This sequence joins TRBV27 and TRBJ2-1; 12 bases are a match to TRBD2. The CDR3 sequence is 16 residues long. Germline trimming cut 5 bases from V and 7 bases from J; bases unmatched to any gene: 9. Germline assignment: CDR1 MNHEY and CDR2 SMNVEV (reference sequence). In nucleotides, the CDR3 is TGTGCCAGCAGTCGACTGACTAGCGGGAGATATAATGAGCAGTTCTTC. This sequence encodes CASSRLTSGRYNEQFF.

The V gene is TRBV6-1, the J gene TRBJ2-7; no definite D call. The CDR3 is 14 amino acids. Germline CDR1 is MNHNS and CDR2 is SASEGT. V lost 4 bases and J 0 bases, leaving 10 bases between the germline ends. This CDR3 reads CASSGAPSSYEQYF. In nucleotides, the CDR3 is TGTGCCAGCAGTGGAGCTCCGAGCTCCTACGAGCAGTACTTC.

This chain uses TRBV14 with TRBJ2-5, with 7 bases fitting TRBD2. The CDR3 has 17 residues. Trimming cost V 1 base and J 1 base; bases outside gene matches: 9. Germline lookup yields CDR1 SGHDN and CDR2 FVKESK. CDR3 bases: TGTGCCAGCAGCCAAGCGCACGGGGGGAGCAGCCAAGAGACCCAGTACTTC. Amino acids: CASSQAHGGSSQETQYF.

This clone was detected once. CDR3 sequence (DNA): TGCGCCAGCAGTCCACTCATCCCCCTGACAGGGGTTAGCACAGATACGCAGTATTTT. Translation: CASSPLIPLTGVSTDTQYF. This chain uses TRBV23-1 with TRBJ2-3; 8 nucleotides line up with TRBD1. TRBV23-1 has ORF status, its function being uncertain. V lost 4 bases, J lost 0 bases, and 15 bases stayed unmatched. The CDR3 is 19 amino acids.

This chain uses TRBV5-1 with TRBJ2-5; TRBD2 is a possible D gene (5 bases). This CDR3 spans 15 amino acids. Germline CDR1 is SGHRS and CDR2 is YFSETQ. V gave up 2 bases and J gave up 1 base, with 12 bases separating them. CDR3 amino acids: CASSFARLTQETQYF. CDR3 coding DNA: TGCGCCAGCAGCTTCGCTCGACTAACCCAAGAGACCCAGTACTTC.

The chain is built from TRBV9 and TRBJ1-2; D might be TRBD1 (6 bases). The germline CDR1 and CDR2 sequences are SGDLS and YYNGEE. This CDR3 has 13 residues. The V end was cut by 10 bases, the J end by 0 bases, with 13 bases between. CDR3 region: CASTGLPNYGYTF. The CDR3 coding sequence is TGTGCCTCCACAGGGCTTCCTAACTATGGCTACACCTTC.

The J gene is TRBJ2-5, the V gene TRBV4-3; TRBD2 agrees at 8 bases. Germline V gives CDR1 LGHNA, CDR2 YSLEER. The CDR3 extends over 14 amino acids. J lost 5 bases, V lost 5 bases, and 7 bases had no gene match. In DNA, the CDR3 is TGCGCCAGCAGCATAAGACTAGCGTTTGAGACCCAGTACTTC. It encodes CASSIRLAFETQYF.

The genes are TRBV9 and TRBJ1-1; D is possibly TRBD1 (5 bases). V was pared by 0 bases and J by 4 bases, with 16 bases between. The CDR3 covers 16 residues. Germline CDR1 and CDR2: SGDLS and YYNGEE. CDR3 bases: TGTGCCAGCAGCGTAGTGGCAGGGCTGGATTCCACTGAAGCTTTCTTT. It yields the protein CASSVVAGLDSTEAFF. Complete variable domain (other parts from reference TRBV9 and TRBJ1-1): DSGVTQTPKHLITATGQRVTLRCSPRSGDLSVYWYQQSLDQGLQFLIQYYNGEERAKGNILERFSAQQFPDLHSELNLSSLELGDSALYFCASSVVAGLDSTEAFFGQGTRLTVV.

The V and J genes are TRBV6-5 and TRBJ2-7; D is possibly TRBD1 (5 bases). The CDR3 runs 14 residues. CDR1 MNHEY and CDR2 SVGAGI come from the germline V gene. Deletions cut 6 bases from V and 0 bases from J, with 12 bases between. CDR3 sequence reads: CASSRQRYSYEQYF. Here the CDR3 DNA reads TGTGCCAGCAGCAGACAGAGATACTCCTACGAGCAGTACTTC.

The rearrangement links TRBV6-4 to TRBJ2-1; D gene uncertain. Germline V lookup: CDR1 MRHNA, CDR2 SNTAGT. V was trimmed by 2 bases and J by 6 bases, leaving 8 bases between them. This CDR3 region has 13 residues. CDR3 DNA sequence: TGTGCCAGCAGTGACCAGCCGGGCAATGAGCAGTTCTTC. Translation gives CASSDQPGNEQFF.

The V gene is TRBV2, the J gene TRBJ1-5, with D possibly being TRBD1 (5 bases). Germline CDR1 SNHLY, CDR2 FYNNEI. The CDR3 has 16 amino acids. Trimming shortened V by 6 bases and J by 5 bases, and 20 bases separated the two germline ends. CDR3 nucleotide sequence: TGTGCCAGCAGGAGAAGTGGGCAGGGCTGGGATCAGCCCCAGCATTTT. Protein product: CASRRSGQGWDQPQHF. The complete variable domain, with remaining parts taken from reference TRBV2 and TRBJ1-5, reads EPEVTQTPSHQVTQMGQEVILRCVPISNHLYFYWYRQILGQKVEFLVSFYNNEISEKSEIFDDQFSVERPDGSNFTLKIRSTKLEDSAMYFCASRRSGQGWDQPQHFGDGTRLSIL.

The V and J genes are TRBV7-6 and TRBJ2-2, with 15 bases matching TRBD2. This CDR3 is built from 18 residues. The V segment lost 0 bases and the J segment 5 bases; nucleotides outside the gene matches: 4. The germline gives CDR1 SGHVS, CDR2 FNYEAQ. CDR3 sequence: CASSLAWTSGRGTGELFF. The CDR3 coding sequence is TGTGCCAGCAGCTTAGCCTGGACTAGCGGGAGGGGAACCGGGGAGCTGTTTTTT.

The CDR3 DNA is TGTGCTAGTGGTATAGGACTAGCGGGAAGTTTAAACTACGAGCAGTACTTC. This translates into CASGIGLAGSLNYEQYF. The gene calls are TRBV12-5 and TRBJ2-7; the match to TRBD2 covers 12 bases. Trimming removed 5 bases from V and 3 bases from J; junction bases left unmatched: 11. CDR3 length: 17 residues. From germline, CDR1 is LGHNT and CDR2 FRNRAP.

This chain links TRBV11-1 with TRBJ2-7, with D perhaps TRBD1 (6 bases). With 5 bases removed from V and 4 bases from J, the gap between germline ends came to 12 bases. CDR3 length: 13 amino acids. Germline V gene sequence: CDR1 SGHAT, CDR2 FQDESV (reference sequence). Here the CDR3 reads CASSRLQGYEQYF. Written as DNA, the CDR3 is TGTGCCAGCAGCCGATTACAGGGATACGAGCAGTACTTC.

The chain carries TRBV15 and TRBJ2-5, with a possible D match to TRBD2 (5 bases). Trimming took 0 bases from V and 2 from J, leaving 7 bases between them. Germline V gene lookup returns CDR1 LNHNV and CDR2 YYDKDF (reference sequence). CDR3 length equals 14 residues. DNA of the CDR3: TGTGCCACCAGCAGAGATAGAGGGCAAGAGACCCAGTACTTC. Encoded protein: CATSRDRGQETQYF.

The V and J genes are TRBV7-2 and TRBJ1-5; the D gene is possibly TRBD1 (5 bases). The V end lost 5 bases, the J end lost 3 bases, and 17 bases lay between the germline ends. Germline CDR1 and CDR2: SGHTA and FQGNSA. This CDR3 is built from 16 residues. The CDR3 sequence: CASSLRTLSPNQPQHF. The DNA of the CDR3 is TGTGCCAGCAGCCTCAGGACACTTTCCCCCAATCAGCCCCAGCATTTT.

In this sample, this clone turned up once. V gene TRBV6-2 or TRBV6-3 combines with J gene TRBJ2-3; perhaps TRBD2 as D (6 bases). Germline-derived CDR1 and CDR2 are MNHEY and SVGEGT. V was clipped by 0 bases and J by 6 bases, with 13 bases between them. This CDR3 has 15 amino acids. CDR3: CASSYSELATDTQYF. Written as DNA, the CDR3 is TGTGCCAGCAGTTACTCGGAGCTAGCGACGGATACGCAGTATTTT.

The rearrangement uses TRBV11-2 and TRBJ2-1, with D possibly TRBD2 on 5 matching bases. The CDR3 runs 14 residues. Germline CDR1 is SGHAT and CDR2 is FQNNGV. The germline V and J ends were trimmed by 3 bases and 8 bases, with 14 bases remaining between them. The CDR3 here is CASSFSPSGYEQFF. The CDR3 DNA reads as TGTGCCAGCAGCTTCTCACCCTCGGGGTATGAGCAGTTCTTC.

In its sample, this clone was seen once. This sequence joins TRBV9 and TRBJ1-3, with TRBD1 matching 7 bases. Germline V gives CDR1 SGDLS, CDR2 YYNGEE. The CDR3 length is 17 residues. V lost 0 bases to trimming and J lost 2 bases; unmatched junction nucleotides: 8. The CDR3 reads CASSVEAGGAAGNTIYF. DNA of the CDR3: TGTGCCAGCAGCGTAGAGGCAGGGGGAGCTGCTGGAAACACCATATATTTT.

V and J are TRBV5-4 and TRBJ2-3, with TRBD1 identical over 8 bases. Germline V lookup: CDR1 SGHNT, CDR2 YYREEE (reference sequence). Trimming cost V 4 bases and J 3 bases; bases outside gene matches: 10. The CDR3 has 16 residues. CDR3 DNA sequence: TGTGCCAGCAGCACACAAACCGGGACAGGTACAGATACGCAGTATTTT. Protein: CASSTQTGTGTDTQYF.

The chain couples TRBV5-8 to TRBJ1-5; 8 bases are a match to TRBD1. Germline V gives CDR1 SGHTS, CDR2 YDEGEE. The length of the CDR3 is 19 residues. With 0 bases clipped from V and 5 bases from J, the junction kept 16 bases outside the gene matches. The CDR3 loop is CASSLGEGQGFFRDQPQHF. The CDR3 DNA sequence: TGTGCCAGCAGCTTGGGGGAAGGACAGGGTTTTTTTAGAGATCAGCCCCAGCATTTT.

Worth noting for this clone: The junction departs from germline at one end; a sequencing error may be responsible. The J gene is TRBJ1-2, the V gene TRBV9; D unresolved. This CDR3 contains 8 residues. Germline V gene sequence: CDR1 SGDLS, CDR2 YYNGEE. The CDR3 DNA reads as TGTGCCAGCAGCCCGAGCCACTTC. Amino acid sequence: CASSPSHF.

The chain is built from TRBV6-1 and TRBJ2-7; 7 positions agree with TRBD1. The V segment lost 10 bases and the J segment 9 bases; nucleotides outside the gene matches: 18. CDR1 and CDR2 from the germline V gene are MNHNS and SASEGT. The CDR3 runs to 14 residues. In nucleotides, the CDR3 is TGTGCCACCAAAAGAGAGGGACAGATCTTTGGGCAGTACTTC. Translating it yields CATKREGQIFGQYF.

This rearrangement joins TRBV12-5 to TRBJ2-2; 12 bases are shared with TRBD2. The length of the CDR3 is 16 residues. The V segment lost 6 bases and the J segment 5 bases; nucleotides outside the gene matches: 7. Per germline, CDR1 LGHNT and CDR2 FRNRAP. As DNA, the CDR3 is TGTGCTAGTGGCCCCCTAGCGGGAGGGCTTACCGGGGAGCTGTTTTTT. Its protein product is CASGPLAGGLTGELFF. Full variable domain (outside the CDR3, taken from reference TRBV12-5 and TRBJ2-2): DARVTQTPRHKVTEMGQEVTMRCQPILGHNTVFWYRQTMMQGLELLAYFRNRAPLDDSGMPKDRFSAEMPDATLATLKIQPSEPRDSAVYFCASGPLAGGLTGELFFGEGSRLTVL.

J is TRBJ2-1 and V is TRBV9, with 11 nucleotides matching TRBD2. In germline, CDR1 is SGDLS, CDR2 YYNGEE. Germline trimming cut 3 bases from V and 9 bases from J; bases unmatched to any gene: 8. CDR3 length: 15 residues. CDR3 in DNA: TGTGCCAGCAGCGCGGCTAGCGGGAGGTTTGGTGAGCAGTTCTTC. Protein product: CASSAASGRFGEQFF.

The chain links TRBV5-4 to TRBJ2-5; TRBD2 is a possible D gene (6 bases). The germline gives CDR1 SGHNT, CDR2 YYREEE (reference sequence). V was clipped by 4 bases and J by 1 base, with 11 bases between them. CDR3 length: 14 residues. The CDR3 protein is CASSPGSFQETQYF. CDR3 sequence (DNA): TGTGCCAGCAGCCCCGGGAGCTTCCAAGAGACCCAGTACTTC.

As DNA, the CDR3 is TGTGCCAGCAGCTTACTAGAATCTTACGAGCAGTACTTC. Amino acid sequence: CASSLLESYEQYF. This chain joins TRBV7-9 and TRBJ2-7, with D hard to call. The CDR3 consists of 13 residues. V was cut by 2 bases and J by 4 bases, with 9 bases left in between. CDR1 is SEHNR, CDR2 FQNEAQ, per germline (reference sequence).

The CDR3 DNA reads TGTGCCAGCAGTTCCCGGGACAGGGGGGCAAGAAGGGCTTTCTTT. This codes for CASSSRDRGARRAFF. The chain recombines TRBV27 with TRBJ1-1, with 11 bases lining up with TRBD1. The germline V gene has CDR1 MNHEY and CDR2 SMNVEV (reference sequence). The CDR3 covers 15 residues. The J segment lost 11 bases and the V segment lost 4 bases, leaving 12 bases of the junction unmatched.

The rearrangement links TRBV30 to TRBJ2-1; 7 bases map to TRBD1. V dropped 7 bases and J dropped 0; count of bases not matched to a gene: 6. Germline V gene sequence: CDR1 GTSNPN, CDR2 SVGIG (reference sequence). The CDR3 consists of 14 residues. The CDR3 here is CASHRGPSYNEQFF. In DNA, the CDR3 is TGTGCCTCACACAGGGGACCCTCCTACAATGAGCAGTTCTTC.

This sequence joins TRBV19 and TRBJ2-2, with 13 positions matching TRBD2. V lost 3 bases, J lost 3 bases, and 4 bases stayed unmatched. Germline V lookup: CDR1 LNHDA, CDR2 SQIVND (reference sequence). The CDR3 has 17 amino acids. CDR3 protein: CASSIPGLAGDTGELFF. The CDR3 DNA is TGTGCCAGTAGTATCCCCGGACTAGCGGGAGACACCGGGGAGCTGTTTTTT.

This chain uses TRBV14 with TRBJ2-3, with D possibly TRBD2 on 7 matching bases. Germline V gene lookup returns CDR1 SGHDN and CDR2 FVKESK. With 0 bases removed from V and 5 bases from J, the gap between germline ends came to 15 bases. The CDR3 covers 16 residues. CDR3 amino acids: CASSQEVGGRGDTQYF. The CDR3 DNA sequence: TGTGCCAGCAGCCAAGAGGTCGGGGGGCGCGGAGATACGCAGTATTTT.